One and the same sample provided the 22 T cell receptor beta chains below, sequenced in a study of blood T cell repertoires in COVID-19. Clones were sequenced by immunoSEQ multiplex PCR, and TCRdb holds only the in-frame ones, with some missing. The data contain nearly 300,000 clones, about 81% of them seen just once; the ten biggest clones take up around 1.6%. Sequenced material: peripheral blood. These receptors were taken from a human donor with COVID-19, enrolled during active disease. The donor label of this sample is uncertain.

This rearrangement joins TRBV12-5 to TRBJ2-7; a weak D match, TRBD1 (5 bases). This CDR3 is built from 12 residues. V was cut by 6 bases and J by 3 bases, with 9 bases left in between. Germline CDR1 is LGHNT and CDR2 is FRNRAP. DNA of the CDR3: TGTGCTAGTGGACCGGACAACTACGAGCAGTACTTC. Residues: CASGPDNYEQYF.

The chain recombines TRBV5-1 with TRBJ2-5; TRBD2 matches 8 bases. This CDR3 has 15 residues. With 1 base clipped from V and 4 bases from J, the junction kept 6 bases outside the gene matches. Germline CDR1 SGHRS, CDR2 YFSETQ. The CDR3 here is CASSLSQRELETQYF. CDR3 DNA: TGCGCCAGCAGCTTGTCCCAGCGGGAGTTAGAGACCCAGTACTTC.

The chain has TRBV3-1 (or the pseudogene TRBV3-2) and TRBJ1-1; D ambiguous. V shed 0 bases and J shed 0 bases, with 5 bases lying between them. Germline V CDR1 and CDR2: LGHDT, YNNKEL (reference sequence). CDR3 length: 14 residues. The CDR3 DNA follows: TGTGCCAGCAGCCAAGAAAATATGAACACTGAAGCTTTCTTT. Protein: CASSQENMNTEAFF.

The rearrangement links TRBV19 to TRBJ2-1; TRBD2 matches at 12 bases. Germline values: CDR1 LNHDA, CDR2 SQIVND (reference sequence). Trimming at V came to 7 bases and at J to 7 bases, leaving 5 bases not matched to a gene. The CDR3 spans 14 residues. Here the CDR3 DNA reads TGTGCCAGTACCCTTCTAGCGGGAGGGAATGAGCAGTTCTTC. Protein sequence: CASTLLAGGNEQFF.

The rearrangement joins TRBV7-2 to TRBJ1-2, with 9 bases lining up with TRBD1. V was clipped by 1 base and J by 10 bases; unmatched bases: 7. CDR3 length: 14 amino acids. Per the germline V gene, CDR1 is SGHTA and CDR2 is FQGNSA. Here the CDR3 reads CASSLVPGQGTYTF. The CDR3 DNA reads TGTGCCAGCAGCTTAGTCCCGGGACAGGGAACCTACACCTTC.

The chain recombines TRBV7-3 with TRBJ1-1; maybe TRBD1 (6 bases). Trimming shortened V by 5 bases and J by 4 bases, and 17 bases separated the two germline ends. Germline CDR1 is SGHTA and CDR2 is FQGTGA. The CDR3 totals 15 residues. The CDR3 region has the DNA TGTGCCAGCAGCCAATGGCCAGGGGCAACCACTGAAGCTTTCTTT. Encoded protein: CASSQWPGATTEAFF.

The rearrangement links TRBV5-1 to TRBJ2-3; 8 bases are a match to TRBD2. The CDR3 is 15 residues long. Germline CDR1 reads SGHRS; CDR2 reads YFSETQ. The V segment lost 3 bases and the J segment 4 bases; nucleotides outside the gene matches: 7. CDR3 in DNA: TGCGCCAGCAGCTCCCGGACTAGCTCCCCAGATACGCAGTATTTT. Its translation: CASSSRTSSPDTQYF.

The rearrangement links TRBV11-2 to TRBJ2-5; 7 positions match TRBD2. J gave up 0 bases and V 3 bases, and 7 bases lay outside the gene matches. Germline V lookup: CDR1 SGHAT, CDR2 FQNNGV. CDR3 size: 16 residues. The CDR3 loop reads CASSFGLAGYQETQYF. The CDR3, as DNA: TGTGCCAGCAGCTTTGGATTAGCGGGCTACCAAGAGACCCAGTACTTC.

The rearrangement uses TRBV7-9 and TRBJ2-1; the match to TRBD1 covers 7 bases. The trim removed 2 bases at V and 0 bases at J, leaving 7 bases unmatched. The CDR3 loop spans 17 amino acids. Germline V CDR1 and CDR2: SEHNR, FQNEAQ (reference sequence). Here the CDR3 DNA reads TGTGCCAGCAGCTTAAGACAGGGCCCCAGCTCCTACAATGAGCAGTTCTTC. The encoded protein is CASSLRQGPSSYNEQFF.

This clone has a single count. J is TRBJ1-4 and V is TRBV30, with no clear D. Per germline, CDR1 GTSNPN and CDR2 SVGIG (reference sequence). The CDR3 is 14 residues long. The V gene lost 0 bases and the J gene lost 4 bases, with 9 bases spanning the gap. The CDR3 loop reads CAWSVGGLNEKLFF. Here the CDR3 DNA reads TGTGCCTGGAGTGTAGGAGGGCTTAATGAAAAACTGTTTTTT.

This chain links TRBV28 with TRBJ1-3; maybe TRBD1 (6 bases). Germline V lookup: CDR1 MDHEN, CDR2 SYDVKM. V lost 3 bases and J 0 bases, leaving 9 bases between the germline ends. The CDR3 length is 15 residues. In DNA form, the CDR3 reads TGTGCCAGCAGTTTGGACAGAAGCTCTGGAAACACCATATATTTT. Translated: CASSLDRSSGNTIYF.

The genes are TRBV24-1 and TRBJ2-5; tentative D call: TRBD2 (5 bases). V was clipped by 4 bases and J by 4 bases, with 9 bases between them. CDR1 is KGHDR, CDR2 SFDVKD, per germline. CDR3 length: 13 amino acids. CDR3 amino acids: CATSDPEAETQYF. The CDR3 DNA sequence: TGTGCCACCAGTGACCCGGAGGCAGAGACCCAGTACTTC.

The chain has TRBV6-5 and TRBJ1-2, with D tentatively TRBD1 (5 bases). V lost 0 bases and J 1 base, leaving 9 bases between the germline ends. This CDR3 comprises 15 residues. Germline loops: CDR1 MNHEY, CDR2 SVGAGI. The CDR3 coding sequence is TGTGCCAGCAGTTACTCTGCAGGGAATAACTATGGCTACACCTTC. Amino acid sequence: CASSYSAGNNYGYTF.

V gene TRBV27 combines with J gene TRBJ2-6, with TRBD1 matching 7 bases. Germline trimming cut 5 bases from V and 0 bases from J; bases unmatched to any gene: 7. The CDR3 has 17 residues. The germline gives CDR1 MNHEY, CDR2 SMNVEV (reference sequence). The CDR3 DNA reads TGTGCCAGCAGTCCGACAGGGATCTCCTCTGGGGCCAACGTCCTGACTTTC. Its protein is CASSPTGISSGANVLTF.

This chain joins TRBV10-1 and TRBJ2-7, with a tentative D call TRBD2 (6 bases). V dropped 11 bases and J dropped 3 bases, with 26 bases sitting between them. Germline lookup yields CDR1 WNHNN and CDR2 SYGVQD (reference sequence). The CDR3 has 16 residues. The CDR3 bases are TGCGCCGGGACCTTTAGCGGCTATCGTTTGGTCTACGAGCAGTACTTC. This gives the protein CAGTFSGYRLVYEQYF.

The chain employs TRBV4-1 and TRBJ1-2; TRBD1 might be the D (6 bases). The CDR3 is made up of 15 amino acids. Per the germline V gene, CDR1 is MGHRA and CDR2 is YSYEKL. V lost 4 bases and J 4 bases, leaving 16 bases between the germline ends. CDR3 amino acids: CASSLEDSQSYGYTF. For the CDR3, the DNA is TGCGCCAGCAGCCTGGAGGACAGCCAGTCCTATGGCTACACCTTC.

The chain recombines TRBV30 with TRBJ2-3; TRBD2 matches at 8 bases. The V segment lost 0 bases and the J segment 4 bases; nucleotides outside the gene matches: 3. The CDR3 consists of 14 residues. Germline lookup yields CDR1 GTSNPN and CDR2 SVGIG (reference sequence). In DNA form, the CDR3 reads TGTGCCTGGAGTGTAAGCGGGAGCGCAGATACGCAGTATTTT. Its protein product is CAWSVSGSADTQYF.

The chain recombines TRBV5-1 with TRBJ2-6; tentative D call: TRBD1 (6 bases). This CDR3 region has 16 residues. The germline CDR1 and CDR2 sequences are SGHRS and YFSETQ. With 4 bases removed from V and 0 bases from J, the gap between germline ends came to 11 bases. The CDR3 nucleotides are TGCGCCAGCAGCCTAGACAGGAGCTCTGGGGCCAACGTCCTGACTTTC. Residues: CASSLDRSSGANVLTF.

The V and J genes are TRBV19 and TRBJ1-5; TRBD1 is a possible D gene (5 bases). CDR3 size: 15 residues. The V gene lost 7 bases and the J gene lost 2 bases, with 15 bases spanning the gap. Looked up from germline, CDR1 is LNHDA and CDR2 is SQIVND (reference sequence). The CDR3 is CASNFNGGGNQPQHF. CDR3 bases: TGTGCCAGTAATTTTAACGGGGGAGGCAATCAGCCCCAGCATTTT.

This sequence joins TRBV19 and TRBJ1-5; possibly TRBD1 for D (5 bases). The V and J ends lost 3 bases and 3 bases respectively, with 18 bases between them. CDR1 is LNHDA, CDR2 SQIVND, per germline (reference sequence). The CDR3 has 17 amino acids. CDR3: CASSIRRAGGDNQPQHF. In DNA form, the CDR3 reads TGTGCCAGTAGTATTCGCCGGGCGGGAGGGGACAATCAGCCCCAGCATTTT.

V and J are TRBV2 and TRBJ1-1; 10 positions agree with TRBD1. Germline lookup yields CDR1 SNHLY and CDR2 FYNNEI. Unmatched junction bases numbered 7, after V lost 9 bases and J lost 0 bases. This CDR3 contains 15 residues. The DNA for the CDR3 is TGTGCCAGGAGGAGGACAGGGGGTGTGAACACTGAAGCTTTCTTT. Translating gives CARRRTGGVNTEAFF. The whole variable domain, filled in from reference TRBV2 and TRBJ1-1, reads EPEVTQTPSHQVTQMGQEVILRCVPISNHLYFYWYRQILGQKVEFLVSFYNNEISEKSEIFDDQFSVERPDGSNFTLKIRSTKLEDSAMYFCARRRTGGVNTEAFFGQGTRLTVV.

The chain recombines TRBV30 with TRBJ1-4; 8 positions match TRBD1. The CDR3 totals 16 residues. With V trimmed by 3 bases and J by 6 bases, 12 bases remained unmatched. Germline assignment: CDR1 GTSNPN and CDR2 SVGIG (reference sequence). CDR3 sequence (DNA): TGTGCCTGGAGGTCCTACACAGGGGGAGGGGATGAAAAACTGTTTTTT. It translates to CAWRSYTGGGDEKLFF.